The 16 T cell receptor beta chains given below trace back to one sample, sequenced in a study of OX40 agonist ivuxolimab in advanced cancers. Here immunoSEQ multiplex PCR was the method, and the copy in TCRdb shows in-frame clones only, minus some. In the table there are under 95,000 clones, 87% of which are singletons. The sample consisted of CD4+ or CD8+ T cells sorted from blood, taken in a trial of the OX40 agonist ivuxolimab. These receptors originate from an adult with an advanced solid tumor such as melanoma, head and neck, liver or kidney cancer.

The gene calls are TRBV2 and TRBJ2-1; D is unclear. This CDR3 is 15 amino acids long. The germline V gene encodes CDR1 SNHLY and CDR2 FYNNEI. V lost 5 bases to trimming and J lost 0 bases, with 11 bases between them. The CDR3 sequence is CASSPAASSYNEQFF. The CDR3 DNA sequence: TGTGCCAGCAGTCCAGCCGCGAGCTCCTACAATGAGCAGTTCTTC.

The rearrangement uses TRBV5-1 and TRBJ1-2; possibly TRBD1 for D (5 bases). This CDR3 is 16 amino acids long. The germline V gene has CDR1 SGHRS and CDR2 YFSETQ. V lost 3 bases to trimming and J lost 10 bases, with 25 bases between them. The CDR3 bases are TGCGCCAGCAGCTCGGGACCGGGACGGCCCAGTGTTCTCTACACCTTC. It is translated as CASSSGPGRPSVLYTF.

The genes are TRBV9 and TRBJ2-7; 9 nucleotides match TRBD1. The CDR3 runs to 15 residues. Trimming removed 4 bases from V and 3 bases from J; junction bases left unmatched: 8. Germline assignment: CDR1 SGDLS and CDR2 YYNGEE. The CDR3 sequence is CASSPRDRAVYEQYF. CDR3 sequence (DNA): TGTGCCAGCAGCCCTAGGGACAGGGCAGTCTACGAGCAGTACTTC.

The chain links TRBV2 to TRBJ1-1; D perhaps matches TRBD1 (6 bases). Germline V gene data show CDR1 as SNHLY and CDR2 as FYNNEI. The CDR3 has 14 amino acids. V was trimmed by 4 bases and J by 4 bases, leaving 13 bases between them. The CDR3 region has the DNA TGTGCCAGCAGTGCAGGGGCGCGGGGCACTGAAGCTTTCTTT. Protein product: CASSAGARGTEAFF.

The chain has TRBV7-9 and TRBJ1-6; possible D gene TRBD1, 6 bases. The CDR3 spans 17 residues. V lost 3 bases, J lost 0 bases, and 12 bases lay in between. Germline V CDR1 and CDR2: SEHNR, FQNEAQ (reference sequence). CDR3 nucleotide sequence: TGTGCCAGCAGCTTCTACGGACAGAGCTCCTATAATTCACCCCTCCACTTT. Protein product: CASSFYGQSSYNSPLHF.

The sample holds one count of this clone. The chain carries TRBV7-9 and TRBJ1-4; D is unresolved. The length of the CDR3 is 15 residues. V was pared by 2 bases and J by 5 bases, with 12 bases between. Germline V CDR1 and CDR2: SEHNR, FQNEAQ (reference sequence). In DNA form, the CDR3 reads TGTGCCAGCAGCTTATCTGCAGGACTCAATGAAAAACTGTTTTTT. It is translated as CASSLSAGLNEKLFF.

The V gene is TRBV10-3, the J gene TRBJ1-1; no reliable D call. In germline, CDR1 is ENHRY, CDR2 SYGVKD. Trimming took 0 bases from V and 1 from J, leaving 9 bases between them. This CDR3 contains 15 residues. CDR3 region: CAISESDGPNTEAFF. The DNA for the CDR3 is TGTGCCATCAGTGAGTCAGACGGACCGAACACTGAAGCTTTCTTT.

This chain connects TRBV10-3 to TRBJ1-3; D may be TRBD1 (5 bases). Germline CDR1 and CDR2: ENHRY and SYGVKD. The CDR3 contains 12 residues. The V and J ends lost 4 bases and 4 bases respectively, with 5 bases between them. The CDR3 region has the DNA TGTGCCATCAGTGGGACAGGAAACACCATATATTTT. The encoded protein is CAISGTGNTIYF.

The chain uses TRBV6-6 and TRBJ2-2; 8 positions match TRBD1. The junction had 5 bases not matched to a gene; V was cut back by 8 bases and J by 0 bases. CDR1 is MNHNY and CDR2 is SVGAGI in the germline V gene (reference sequence). The CDR3 spans 15 residues. CDR3 amino acids: CASAKGQANTGELFF. The CDR3 bases are TGTGCCAGCGCAAAGGGACAGGCGAACACCGGGGAGCTGTTTTTT.

Worth noting for this clone: Other nucleotide sequences in the sample specify the same CDR3. This rearrangement joins TRBV6-5 to TRBJ2-7; D might be TRBD1 (6 bases). Trimming took off 0 bases at V and 2 bases at J, with 11 bases between the two ends. This CDR3 spans 15 amino acids. The V gene's germline CDR1 is MNHEY and CDR2 SVGAGI. The CDR3 DNA follows: TGTGCCAGCAGTTACTCGGGGCAGGGGACCTACGAGCAGTACTTC. Its translation: CASSYSGQGTYEQYF.

This clone was detected once. J is TRBJ1-5 and V is TRBV30, with D possibly matching TRBD1 (6 bases). CDR3 length equals 16 residues. Trimming cost V 0 bases and J 2 bases, with 14 bases left between them. Germline CDR1 reads GTSNPN; CDR2 reads SVGIG (reference sequence). CDR3 sequence: CAWSVAQGGRNQPQHF. CDR3 in DNA: TGTGCCTGGAGTGTGGCCCAAGGGGGACGCAATCAGCCCCAGCATTTT.

This chain links TRBV7-9 with TRBJ2-7; 7 bases match TRBD1. The J segment lost 0 bases and the V segment lost 4 bases, leaving 12 bases of the junction unmatched. Germline values: CDR1 SEHNR, CDR2 FQNEAQ (reference sequence). The CDR3 has 17 amino acids. CDR3 nucleotide sequence: TGTGCCAGCAGCTCTCCGAAGGGGGCCTTGAGCTCCTACGAGCAGTACTTC. It encodes CASSSPKGALSSYEQYF.

The chain combines TRBV30 with TRBJ2-3; TRBD2 matches 8 bases. Trimming removed 2 bases from V and 0 bases from J; junction bases left unmatched: 4. CDR3 size: 15 residues. Germline loops: CDR1 GTSNPN, CDR2 SVGIG (reference sequence). CDR3 protein: CAWSRSGTSTDTQYF. The CDR3 region has the DNA TGTGCCTGGAGTCGTAGCGGGACTAGCACAGATACGCAGTATTTT.

The sample holds one count of this clone. This chain links TRBV20-1 with TRBJ2-3; TRBD1 is a possible D gene (6 bases). The CDR3 runs to 11 residues. V was cut by 5 bases and J by 9 bases, with 12 bases left in between. CDR1 and CDR2 (germline): DFQATT, SNEGSKA (reference sequence). CDR3 in DNA: TGCAGTGCTTTACAGGGTGGGACGCAGTATTTT. Encoded protein: CSALQGGTQYF.

The V and J genes are TRBV27 and TRBJ2-7; 8 nucleotides match TRBD1. Germline assignment: CDR1 MNHEY and CDR2 SMNVEV (reference sequence). This CDR3 contains 15 residues. With 5 bases clipped from V and 0 bases from J, the junction kept 6 bases outside the gene matches. The CDR3 nucleotides are TGTGCCAGCAGTCCGGACAGGGTGGGCTCCTACGAGCAGTACTTC. It is translated as CASSPDRVGSYEQYF.

The chain links TRBV30 to TRBJ2-2, with D possibly matching TRBD2 (5 bases). Germline CDR1 is GTSNPN and CDR2 is SVGIG (reference sequence). CDR3 length equals 15 residues. V was pared by 3 bases and J by 0 bases, with 11 bases between. As DNA, the CDR3 is TGTGCCTGGAGAACTAGTCAGGCGAACACCGGGGAGCTGTTTTTT. This codes for CAWRTSQANTGELFF.